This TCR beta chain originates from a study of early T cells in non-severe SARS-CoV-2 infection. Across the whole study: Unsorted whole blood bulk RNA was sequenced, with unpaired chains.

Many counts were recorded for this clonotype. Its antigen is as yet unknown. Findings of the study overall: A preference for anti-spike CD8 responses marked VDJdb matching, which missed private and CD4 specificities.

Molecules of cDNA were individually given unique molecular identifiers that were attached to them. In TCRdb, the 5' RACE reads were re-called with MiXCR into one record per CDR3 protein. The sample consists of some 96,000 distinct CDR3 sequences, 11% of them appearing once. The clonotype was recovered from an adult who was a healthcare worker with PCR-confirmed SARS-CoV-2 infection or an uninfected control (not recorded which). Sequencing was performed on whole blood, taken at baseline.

The CDR3 nucleotides read TGCAGTGCTGGGACTAGCGGGGCCTACACAGATACGCAGTATTTT. Translated, it gives CSAGTSGAYTDTQYF. V and J are TRBV20-1 and TRBJ2-3; 13 bases agree with TRBD2. CDR1 DFQATT and CDR2 SNEGSKA come from the germline V gene (reference sequence). V shed 5 bases and J 2 bases; nucleotides not matched to a gene: 4. This CDR3 is 15 amino acids long.